The 20 T cell receptor beta chains reported below all come from one sample, sequenced in a study of identical twins. MiXCR, run by TCRdb on the 5' RACE reads, gives a single entry per CDR3 protein. The sample lists 690,000 or so distinct CDR3 sequences, 8.5% to 9.5% occurring once. A further study also used this sample, focusing on yellow fever vaccine responses in identical twins.

Sequenced sample: PBMCs. The receptors originated from a woman aged 18-29 years in good health.

V is TRBV7-9 and J is TRBJ1-2; no firm D call. V was pared by 5 bases and J by 9 bases, with 16 bases between. Per germline, CDR1 SEHNR and CDR2 FQNEAQ (reference sequence). This CDR3 has 13 amino acids. CDR3 in amino acids: CASSQVGKGSYTF. The CDR3 region has the DNA TGTGCCAGCAGCCAAGTGGGGAAAGGTAGCTACACCTTC.

This clonotype was found many times. This chain joins TRBV29-1 and TRBJ2-5; D not certain. CDR1 and CDR2 from the germline V gene are SQVTM and ANQGSEA. Trimming stripped 2 bases from V and 0 bases from J, with 7 bases between. The CDR3 is 13 amino acids. The CDR3 DNA is TGCAGCGTTGAATTGGGGAACCAAGAGACCCAGTACTTC. This gives the protein CSVELGNQETQYF.

In this sample, this clonotype turned up a few times. The rearrangement joins TRBV20-1 to TRBJ1-1; TRBD1 aligns across 7 bases. V dropped 5 bases and J dropped 6; count of bases not matched to a gene: 12. This CDR3 is 14 amino acids long. Germline-derived CDR1 and CDR2 are DFQATT and SNEGSKA (reference sequence). The CDR3 nucleotides read TGCAGTGCTGAAAGGACAGGAAGGTCTCCTGAAGCTTTCTTT. Its protein product is CSAERTGRSPEAFF.

V is TRBV4-3 and J is TRBJ2-7; D possibly corresponds to TRBD1 (6 bases). The germline V gene encodes CDR1 LGHNA and CDR2 YSLEER. Trimming removed 0 bases from V and 1 base from J, with 22 bases in between. The CDR3 spans 19 residues. The CDR3: CASSQEAILSGARSYEQYF. CDR3 nucleotides: TGCGCCAGCAGCCAAGAGGCGATTCTATCAGGGGCAAGGTCCTACGAGCAGTACTTC.

V gene TRBV3-1 combines with J gene TRBJ2-2; the D gene is possibly TRBD1 (6 bases). Per the germline V gene, CDR1 is LGHDT and CDR2 is YNNKEL (reference sequence). CDR3 length equals 14 residues. CDR3: CATQGTPNAGELFF. CDR3 sequence (DNA): TGTGCTACCCAGGGGACCCCAAACGCCGGGGAGCTGTTTTTT.

This clonotype showed up just a few times. The V call is TRBV5-6, the J call TRBJ2-4, with 9 bases that match TRBD1. The V and J ends lost 2 bases and 4 bases, in that order; junction bases with no gene match: 1. The length of the CDR3 is 14 residues. Germline V gives CDR1 SGHDT, CDR2 YYEEEE. This CDR3 is CASSFDRGKNIQYF. CDR3 sequence (DNA): TGTGCCAGCAGCTTTGACAGGGGGAAAAACATTCAGTACTTC. Based on the CDR3 plus reference TRBV5-6 and TRBJ2-4, the full variable domain is DAGVTQSPTHLIKTRGQQVTLRCSPKSGHDTVSWYQQALGQGPQFIFQYYEEEERQRGNFPDRFSGHQFPNYSSELNVNALLLGDSALYLCASSFDRGKNIQYFGAGTRLSVL.

The sample holds a few counts of this clonotype. V usage is TRBV2 and J usage is TRBJ2-7; no reliable D call. Trimming took 4 bases from V and 3 from J, leaving 7 bases between them. The germline V gene has CDR1 SNHLY and CDR2 FYNNEI. The CDR3 is 12 residues long. The chain's CDR3 is CASSGAYYEQYF. The CDR3 DNA follows: TGTGCCAGCAGTGGTGCCTACTACGAGCAGTACTTC.

This clonotype was found a few times. The V gene is TRBV5-1, the J gene TRBJ1-2, with a tentative D call TRBD1 (5 bases). Germline V gene lookup returns CDR1 SGHRS and CDR2 YFSETQ. V shed 4 bases and J shed 5 bases, with 12 bases lying between them. The CDR3 is made up of 13 amino acids. CDR3 DNA sequence: TGCGCCAGCAGCCCCCCCCAGGGATATGGCTACACCTTC. Amino acid sequence: CASSPPQGYGYTF. Combining the CDR3 with reference TRBV5-1 and TRBJ1-2 gives the whole variable domain KAGVTQTPRYLIKTRGQQVTLSCSPISGHRSVSWYQQTPGQGLQFLFEYFSETQRNKGNFPGRFSGRQFSNSRSEMNVSTLELGDSALYLCASSPPQGYGYTFGSGTRLTVV.

This chain connects TRBV5-1 to TRBJ2-6; 8 bases agree with TRBD2. CDR1 and CDR2 (germline): SGHRS, YFSETQ. V trimming: 4 bases; J trimming: 0 bases; junction bases outside the gene matches: 9. There are 18 residues in the CDR3. CDR3 nucleotide sequence: TGCGCCAGCAGCCTACGACTAGCGACCCACTCTGGGGCCAACGTCCTGACTTTC. It specifies CASSLRLATHSGANVLTF.

This clonotype was detected only a few times. This rearrangement joins TRBV20-1 to TRBJ2-7, with D possibly matching TRBD2 (5 bases). This CDR3 comprises 12 residues. Trimming cost V 3 bases and J 3 bases, with 9 bases left between them. Germline V lookup: CDR1 DFQATT, CDR2 SNEGSKA (reference sequence). CDR3 coding DNA: TGCAGTGCTAGCGCGGGTCGCTACGAGCAGTACTTC. This encodes CSASAGRYEQYF.

This clonotype turned up a few times. V and J are TRBV12-3 or TRBV12-4 and TRBJ2-5, with D unclear. V was pared by 4 bases and J by 4 bases, with 10 bases between. The CDR3 is 13 residues long. The CDR3 nucleotides read TGTGCCAGCAGTTCCTCTGCGGTAGAGACCCAGTACTTC. Its translation: CASSSSAVETQYF.

This clonotype has at least ten counts. The chain uses TRBV11-2 and TRBJ2-7; 8 positions match TRBD1. Trimming at V came to 4 bases and at J to 3 bases, leaving 14 bases not matched to a gene. The V gene's germline CDR1 is SGHAT and CDR2 FQNNGV. The CDR3 length is 17 residues. The CDR3 loop reads CASSSSRDRGTLYEQYF. The CDR3 nucleotides are TGTGCCAGCAGCTCATCGAGAGACAGGGGAACACTCTACGAGCAGTACTTC.

This clonotype was observed many times. The chain couples TRBV12-3 or TRBV12-4 to TRBJ2-3, with 16 positions matching TRBD2. Unmatched junction bases numbered 5, after V lost 5 bases and J lost 3 bases. This CDR3 has 17 residues. The CDR3 coding sequence is TGTGCCAGCAGTCCCCCGGGACTAGCGGGGGGGACAGATACGCAGTATTTT. This encodes CASSPPGLAGGTDTQYF.

This clonotype was observed a handful of times. V and J are TRBV25-1 and TRBJ2-7, with D tentatively TRBD1 (5 bases). Germline assignment: CDR1 MGHDK and CDR2 SYGVNS. Trimming left V 7 bases short and J 0 bases short, with 7 bases between. CDR3 length: 12 residues. CDR3 DNA: TGTGCCAGCATAGGGGTCTCCTACGAGCAGTACTTC. Its protein product is CASIGVSYEQYF.

Ten or more counts support this clonotype. The chain combines TRBV5-1 with TRBJ2-1; tentatively, D is TRBD1 (6 bases). This CDR3 has 18 amino acids. Germline V lookup: CDR1 SGHRS, CDR2 YFSETQ. Trimming shortened V by 3 bases and J by 0 bases, and 19 bases separated the two germline ends. The DNA for the CDR3 is TGCGCCAGCAGCTCTGGCGTAGGGGGTCTGAGCTCCTACAATGAGCAGTTCTTC. This sequence encodes CASSSGVGGLSSYNEQFF.

This clonotype has more than one count but fewer than ten. The V and J genes are TRBV4-2 and TRBJ2-2; no definite D call. CDR1 is LGHNA and CDR2 is YNFKEQ in the germline V gene. Trimming cost V 0 bases and J 7 bases, with 9 bases left between them. This CDR3 region has 14 residues. CDR3 sequence: CASSQDRVDGELFF. CDR3 nucleotides: TGTGCCAGCAGCCAAGATCGGGTGGACGGGGAGCTGTTTTTT.

There are a few counts of this clonotype. The rearrangement links TRBV6-2 or TRBV6-3 to TRBJ2-1; 11 nucleotides align to TRBD2. In germline, CDR1 is MNHEY, CDR2 SVGEGT. The length of the CDR3 is 17 residues. V was clipped by 5 bases and J by 7 bases; unmatched bases: 13. CDR3 in DNA: TGTGCCAGCAGTAGGGGAACAGGGACTAGCGGTGGAAATGAGCAGTTCTTC. Amino acid sequence: CASSRGTGTSGGNEQFF.

This clonotype was seen many times. This chain links TRBV20-1 with TRBJ2-5, with D uncertain. V lost 6 bases and J 2 bases, leaving 19 bases between the germline ends. The CDR3 contains 15 residues. Germline V CDR1 and CDR2: DFQATT, SNEGSKA (reference sequence). The CDR3 DNA sequence: TGCAGTGCGCAACCCGTAGTGGACCGTCAAGAGACCCAGTACTTC. Residues: CSAQPVVDRQETQYF.

The V and J genes are TRBV4-2 and TRBJ2-7; tentatively, D is TRBD2 (6 bases). Trimming pared 6 bases from V and 4 bases from J, leaving 10 bases between. The CDR3 loop spans 12 amino acids. The germline V gene has CDR1 LGHNA and CDR2 YNFKEQ. The CDR3 DNA reads TGTGCCAGCAGGGCGGGATATTACGAGCAGTACTTC. Protein product: CASRAGYYEQYF.

This clonotype was seen at least ten times. This chain uses TRBV12-3 or TRBV12-4 with TRBJ1-4, with D perhaps TRBD1 (5 bases). This CDR3 contains 14 residues. Trimming pared 6 bases from V and 8 bases from J, leaving 16 bases between. The CDR3 bases are TGTGCCAGCAGCCTAGCAGGGATTGAAGAAAAACTGTTTTTT. Encoded protein: CASSLAGIEEKLFF.